These 8 T cell receptor beta chains were sequenced from one sample in a study of cytomegalovirus exposure and HLA in healthy donors (dated by TCRdb to about 2017). Receptor amplification or capture employed the immunoSEQ multiplex PCR assay. A mixture of 60 forward primers for TCR Vbeta segments and 13 reverse primers for TCR Jbeta segments was used in the multiplex PCR. The immuneACCESS repertoire file appears here via TCRdb, limited to in-frame rearrangements. These files lack a portion of the clones; in checked studies, under half of the deficit traces to unresolved V genes, and the cause of the others is not known. The sample records hundreds of thousands of clones, about 80% of which are singletons. The top ten clonotypes cover around 1.9% of the sample. The sample comprised PBMCs. The receptor set was obtained from a male donor in good health and CMV-seronegative.

The chain is built from TRBV6-5 and TRBJ2-7; 14 nucleotides line up with TRBD2. Per the germline V gene, CDR1 is MNHEY and CDR2 is SVGAGI. The V gene end was trimmed by 6 bases and the J gene end by 6 bases; junction bases not matched to a gene: 4. The CDR3 is 14 amino acids. CDR3 DNA sequence: TGTGCCAGCAGGGGCGGACTAGCGGGAGGCGAGCAGTACTTC. Amino acids: CASRGGLAGGEQYF.

This clone was seen a single time. This CDR3 reads CAWSVLGTVSYEQYF. The CDR3 nucleotides are TGTGCCTGGAGTGTATTGGGGACAGTCTCCTACGAGCAGTACTTC. The chain links TRBV30 to TRBJ2-7, with 7 bases matching TRBD1. This CDR3 contains 15 residues. Losses at the gene ends were 0 bases for V and 0 bases for J; bases not matched to a gene: 5. Germline V gene lookup returns CDR1 GTSNPN and CDR2 SVGIG (reference sequence).

The chain combines TRBV9 with TRBJ2-2; TRBD2 aligns across 12 bases. This CDR3 comprises 16 residues. Germline-derived CDR1 and CDR2 are SGDLS and YYNGEE. Trimming removed 0 bases from V and 4 bases from J; junction bases left unmatched: 1. The CDR3 loop is CASSVELAGGTGELFF. The CDR3 bases are TGTGCCAGCAGCGTAGAACTAGCGGGGGGCACCGGGGAGCTGTTTTTT.

This rearrangement joins TRBV5-6 to TRBJ2-5; D perhaps matches TRBD2 (5 bases). The CDR3 is 13 residues long. Trimming stripped 4 bases from V and 5 bases from J, with 12 bases between. The V gene's germline CDR1 is SGHDT and CDR2 YYEEEE. The CDR3: CASSPESGETQYF. The CDR3 nucleotides are TGTGCCAGCAGCCCCGAGAGCGGTGAGACCCAGTACTTC.

This sequence joins TRBV18 and TRBJ2-5; the D gene is possibly TRBD1 (5 bases). The germline CDR1 and CDR2 sequences are KGHSH and LQKENI. Deletions cut 4 bases from V and 4 bases from J, with 13 bases between. This CDR3 contains 14 residues. The CDR3 DNA follows: TGTGCCAGCTCACGATTGGCAGGGTTAGAGACCCAGTACTTC. Translation gives CASSRLAGLETQYF.

The chain is built from TRBV11-3 and TRBJ2-7; D is perhaps TRBD1 (6 bases). The CDR3 loop spans 17 amino acids. Trimming stripped 5 bases from V and 0 bases from J, with 20 bases between. Germline CDR1 and CDR2: SGHNT and YENEEA. CDR3 residues: CASSPPPGTQSSYEQYF. CDR3 sequence (DNA): TGTGCCAGCAGCCCTCCTCCCGGGACACAGAGCTCCTACGAGCAGTACTTC. The variable domain in full, completed from reference TRBV11-3 and TRBJ2-7, reads EAGVVQSPRYKIIEKKQPVAFWCNPISGHNTLYWYLQNLGQGPELLIRYENEEAVDDSQLPKDRFSAERLKGVDSTLKIQPAELGDSAVYLCASSPPPGTQSSYEQYFGPGTRLTVT.

The chain has TRBV29-1 and TRBJ2-7; 7 bases are shared with TRBD1. This CDR3 is 12 amino acids long. J gave up 3 bases and V 7 bases, and 6 bases lay outside the gene matches. The germline V gene has CDR1 SQVTM and CDR2 ANQGSEA. The chain's CDR3 is CSARQGLYEQYF. In DNA form, the CDR3 reads TGCAGCGCCCGACAGGGCCTCTACGAGCAGTACTTC.

This sequence joins TRBV4-3 and TRBJ1-4, with no clear D. The CDR3 loop spans 16 amino acids. V was shortened by 4 bases and J by 0 bases, with 12 bases between the two germline ends. Germline CDR1 and CDR2: LGHNA and YSLEER. The CDR3 loop is CASSPPWGATNEKLFF. CDR3 in DNA: TGCGCCAGCAGCCCACCTTGGGGAGCAACTAATGAAAAACTGTTTTTT.